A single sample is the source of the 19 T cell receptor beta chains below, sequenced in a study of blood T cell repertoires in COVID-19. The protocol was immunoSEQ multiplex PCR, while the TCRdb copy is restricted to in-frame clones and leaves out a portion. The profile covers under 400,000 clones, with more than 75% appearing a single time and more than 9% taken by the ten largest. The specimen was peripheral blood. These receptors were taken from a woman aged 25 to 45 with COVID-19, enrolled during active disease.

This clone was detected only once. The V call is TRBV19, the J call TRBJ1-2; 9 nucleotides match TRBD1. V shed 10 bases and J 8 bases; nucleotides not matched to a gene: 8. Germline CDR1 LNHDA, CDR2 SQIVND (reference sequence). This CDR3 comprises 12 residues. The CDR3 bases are TGTGCCATCCAACAGGGGGCAAGGGGCTACACCTTC. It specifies CAIQQGARGYTF.

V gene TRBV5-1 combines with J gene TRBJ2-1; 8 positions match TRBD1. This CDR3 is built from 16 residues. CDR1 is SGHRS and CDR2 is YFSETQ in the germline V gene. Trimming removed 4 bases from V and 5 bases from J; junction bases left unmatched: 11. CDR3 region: CASSVTRQGLDNEQFF. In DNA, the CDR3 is TGCGCCAGCAGCGTGACGAGACAGGGGTTGGACAATGAGCAGTTCTTC.

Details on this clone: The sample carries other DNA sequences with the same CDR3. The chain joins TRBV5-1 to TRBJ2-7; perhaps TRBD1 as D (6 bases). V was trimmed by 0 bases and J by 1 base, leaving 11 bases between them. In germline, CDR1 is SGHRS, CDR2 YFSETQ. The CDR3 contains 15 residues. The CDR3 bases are TGCGCCAGCAGCTTGGGGCAGGGGACGTCCTACGAGCAGTACTTC. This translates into CASSLGQGTSYEQYF. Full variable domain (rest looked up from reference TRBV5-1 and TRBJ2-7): KAGVTQTPRYLIKTRGQQVTLSCSPISGHRSVSWYQQTPGQGLQFLFEYFSETQRNKGNFPGRFSGRQFSNSRSEMNVSTLELGDSALYLCASSLGQGTSYEQYFGPGTRLTVT.

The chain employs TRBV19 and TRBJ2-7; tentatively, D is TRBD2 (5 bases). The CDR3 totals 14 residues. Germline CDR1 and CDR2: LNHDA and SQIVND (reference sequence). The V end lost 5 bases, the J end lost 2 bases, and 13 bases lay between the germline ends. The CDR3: CASSPAGGPYEQYF. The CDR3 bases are TGTGCCAGTAGTCCAGCAGGCGGGCCCTACGAGCAGTACTTC. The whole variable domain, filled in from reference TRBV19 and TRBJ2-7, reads DGGITQSPKYLFRKEGQNVTLSCEQNLNHDAMYWYRQDPGQGLRLIYYSQIVNDFQKGDIAEGYSVSREKKESFPLTVTSAQKNPTAFYLCASSPAGGPYEQYFGPGTRLTVT.

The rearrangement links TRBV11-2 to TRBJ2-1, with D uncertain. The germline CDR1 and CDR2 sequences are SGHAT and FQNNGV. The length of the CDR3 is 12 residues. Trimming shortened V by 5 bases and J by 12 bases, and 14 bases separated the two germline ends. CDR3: CASSQTSRLQFF. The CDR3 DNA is TGTGCCAGCAGCCAAACATCGAGACTGCAGTTCTTC.

The CDR3 DNA is TGTGCCAGCAGCCGTCCGGGACAGGGGGACTACGAGCAGTACTTC. Amino acids: CASSRPGQGDYEQYF. The chain joins TRBV5-4 to TRBJ2-7, with 11 bases identical to TRBD1. Germline lookup yields CDR1 SGHNT and CDR2 YYREEE (reference sequence). The J segment lost 3 bases and the V segment lost 4 bases, leaving 6 bases of the junction unmatched. This CDR3 is 15 amino acids long.

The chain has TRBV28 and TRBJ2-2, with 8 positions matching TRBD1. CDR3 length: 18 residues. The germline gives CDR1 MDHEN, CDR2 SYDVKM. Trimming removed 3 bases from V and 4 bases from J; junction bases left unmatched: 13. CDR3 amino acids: CASSFIARLDRATGELFF. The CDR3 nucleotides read TGTGCCAGCAGTTTTATAGCCCGTCTGGACAGGGCCACCGGGGAGCTGTTTTTT.

The CDR3 DNA is TGTGCCAGCAGTTTGTCGGCAGATACGCAGTATTTT. It yields the protein CASSLSADTQYF. This chain joins TRBV28 and TRBJ2-3; the D is unclear. CDR3 length: 12 amino acids. Trimming stripped 3 bases from V and 4 bases from J, with 5 bases between. CDR1 MDHEN and CDR2 SYDVKM come from the germline V gene.

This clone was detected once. DNA for the CDR3: TGTGCCACCAGTGACGCCTCCGGGACACCCCTGAATTCACCCCTCCACTTT. Its protein product is CATSDASGTPLNSPLHF. This chain connects TRBV24-1 to TRBJ1-6, with D maybe TRBD1 (6 bases). V lost 4 bases and J lost 7, with 19 bases in between. The CDR3 totals 17 residues. Germline V gene lookup returns CDR1 KGHDR and CDR2 SFDVKD.

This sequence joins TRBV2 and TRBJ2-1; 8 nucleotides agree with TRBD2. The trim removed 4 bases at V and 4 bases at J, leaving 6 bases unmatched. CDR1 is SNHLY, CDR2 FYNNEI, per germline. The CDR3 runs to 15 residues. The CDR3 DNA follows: TGTGCCAGCAGTGGTGGCGGGAGGCGGTACAATGAGCAGTTCTTC. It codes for CASSGGGRRYNEQFF. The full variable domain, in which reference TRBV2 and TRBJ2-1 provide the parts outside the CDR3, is EPEVTQTPSHQVTQMGQEVILRCVPISNHLYFYWYRQILGQKVEFLVSFYNNEISEKSEIFDDQFSVERPDGSNFTLKIRSTKLEDSAMYFCASSGGGRRYNEQFFGPGTRLTVL.

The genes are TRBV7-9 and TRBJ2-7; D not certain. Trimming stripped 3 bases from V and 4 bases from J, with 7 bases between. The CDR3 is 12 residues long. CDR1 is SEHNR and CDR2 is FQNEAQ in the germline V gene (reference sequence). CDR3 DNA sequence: TGTGCCAGCAGCTTTGATGCGTACGAGCAGTACTTC. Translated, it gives CASSFDAYEQYF.

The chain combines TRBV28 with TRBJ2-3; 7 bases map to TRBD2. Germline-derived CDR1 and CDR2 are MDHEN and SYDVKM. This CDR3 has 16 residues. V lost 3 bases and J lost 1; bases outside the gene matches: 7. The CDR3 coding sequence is TGTGCCAGCAGTTTTGGAGGGAGGGCCGGCACAGATACGCAGTATTTT. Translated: CASSFGGRAGTDTQYF. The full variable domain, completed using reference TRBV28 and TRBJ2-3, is DVKVTQSSRYLVKRTGEKVFLECVQDMDHENMFWYRQDPGLGLRLIYFSYDVKMKEKGDIPEGYSVSREKKERFSLILESASTNQTSMYLCASSFGGRAGTDTQYFGPGTRLTVL.

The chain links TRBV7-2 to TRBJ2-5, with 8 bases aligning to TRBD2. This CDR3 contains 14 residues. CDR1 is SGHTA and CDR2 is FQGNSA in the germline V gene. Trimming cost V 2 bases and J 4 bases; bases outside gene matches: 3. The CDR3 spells CASSLMTSAETQYF. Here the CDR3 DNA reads TGTGCCAGCAGCTTAATGACTAGCGCAGAGACCCAGTACTTC.

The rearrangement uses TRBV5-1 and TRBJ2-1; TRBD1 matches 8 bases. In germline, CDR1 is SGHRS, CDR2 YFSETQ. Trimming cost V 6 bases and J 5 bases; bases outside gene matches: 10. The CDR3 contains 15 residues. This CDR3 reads CASTPGQGKHNEQFF. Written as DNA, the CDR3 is TGCGCCAGCACCCCCGGACAGGGAAAACACAATGAGCAGTTCTTC.

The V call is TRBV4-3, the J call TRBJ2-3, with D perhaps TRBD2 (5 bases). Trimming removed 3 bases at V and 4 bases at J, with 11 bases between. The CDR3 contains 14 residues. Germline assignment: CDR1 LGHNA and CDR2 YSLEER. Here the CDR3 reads CASSQSGLADTQYF. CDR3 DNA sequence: TGCGCCAGCAGCCAGTCGGGATTAGCAGATACGCAGTATTTT.

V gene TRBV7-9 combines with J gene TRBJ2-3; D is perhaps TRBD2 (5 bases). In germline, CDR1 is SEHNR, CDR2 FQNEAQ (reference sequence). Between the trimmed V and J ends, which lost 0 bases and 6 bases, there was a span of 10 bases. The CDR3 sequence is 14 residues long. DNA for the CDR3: TGTGCCAGCAGCTTAGCGCGGGCTAGTGATACGCAGTATTTT. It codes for CASSLARASDTQYF.

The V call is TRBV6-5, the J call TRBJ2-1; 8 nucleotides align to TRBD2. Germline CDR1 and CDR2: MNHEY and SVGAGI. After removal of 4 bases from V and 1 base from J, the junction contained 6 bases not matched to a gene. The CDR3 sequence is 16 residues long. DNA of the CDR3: TGTGCCAGCAGTTTCCTACTAGCGGCTTCCTACAATGAGCAGTTCTTC. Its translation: CASSFLLAASYNEQFF.

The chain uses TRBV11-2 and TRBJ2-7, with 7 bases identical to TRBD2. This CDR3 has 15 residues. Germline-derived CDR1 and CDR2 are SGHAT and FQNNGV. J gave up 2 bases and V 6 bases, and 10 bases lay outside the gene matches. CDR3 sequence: CASSRTSADTYEQYF. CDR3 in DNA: TGTGCCAGCAGTCGAACTAGCGCGGATACCTACGAGCAGTACTTC. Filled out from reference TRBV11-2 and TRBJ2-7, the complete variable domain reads EAGVAQSPRYKIIEKRQSVAFWCNPISGHATLYWYQQILGQGPKLLIQFQNNGVVDDSQLPKDRFSAERLKGVDSTLKIQPAKLEDSAVYLCASSRTSADTYEQYFGPGTRLTVT.

DNA of the CDR3: TGTGCCATCCATCGGAGACCGGACACTGAAGCTTTCTTT. Protein sequence: CAIHRRPDTEAFF. The chain carries TRBV10-3 and TRBJ1-1; no clear D gene. V was cut by 8 bases and J by 3 bases, with 13 bases left in between. Germline lookup yields CDR1 ENHRY and CDR2 SYGVKD. This CDR3 comprises 13 residues.